This paragraph covers one T cell receptor beta chain sequence. Its antigen is not known. The sample belongs to a study of cytomegalovirus exposure and HLA in healthy donors. Study summary: The study placed approximately 80% of its approximately 360 genotyped donors in the Caucasian-associated ancestry cluster.

Primers for the PCR totalled 60 Vbeta and 13 Jbeta. Profiled with immunoSEQ multiplex PCR; TCRdb holds only in-frame clones, not every one. The data show under 150,000 clones, with about four fifths seen just once and approximately 4% held by the top ten. Overall study findings and caveats: Later on, analysis showed that most CMV-associated TCR beta chains appeared to be HLA-restricted. Per a later analysis, approximately 16,000 TCR beta sequences showed association with HLA alleles at 0.05 false discovery rate.

This TCR derives from a woman aged 40 to 50 in good health and CMV-seronegative. Material: PBMCs.

CDR3 in amino acids: CASSVGRTGSSYEQYF. Here the CDR3 DNA reads TGTGCCAGCAGCGTAGGAAGAACAGGGAGCTCCTACGAGCAGTACTTC. This sequence joins TRBV9 and TRBJ2-7, with D possibly TRBD1 on 6 matching bases. Trimming took 0 bases from V and 0 from J, leaving 13 bases between them. In germline, CDR1 is SGDLS, CDR2 YYNGEE. The CDR3 runs to 16 residues.